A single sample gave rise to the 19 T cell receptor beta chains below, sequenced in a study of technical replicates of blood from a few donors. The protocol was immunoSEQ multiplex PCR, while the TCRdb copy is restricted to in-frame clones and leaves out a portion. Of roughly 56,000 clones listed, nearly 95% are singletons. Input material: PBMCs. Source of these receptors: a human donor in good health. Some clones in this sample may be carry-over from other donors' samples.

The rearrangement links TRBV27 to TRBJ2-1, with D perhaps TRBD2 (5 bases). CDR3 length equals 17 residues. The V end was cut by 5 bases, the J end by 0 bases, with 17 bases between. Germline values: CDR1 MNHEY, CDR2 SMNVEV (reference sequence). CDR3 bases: TGTGCCAGCAGTCCCACGAGGGCGGCGAGCTCCTACAATGAGCAGTTCTTC. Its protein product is CASSPTRAASSYNEQFF.

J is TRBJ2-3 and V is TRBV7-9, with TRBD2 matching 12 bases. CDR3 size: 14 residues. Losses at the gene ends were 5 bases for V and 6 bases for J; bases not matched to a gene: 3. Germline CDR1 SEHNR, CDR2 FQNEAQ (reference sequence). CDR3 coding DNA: TGTGCCAGCAGCCCCGGACTAGCGGGGGATACGCAGTATTTT. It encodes CASSPGLAGDTQYF.

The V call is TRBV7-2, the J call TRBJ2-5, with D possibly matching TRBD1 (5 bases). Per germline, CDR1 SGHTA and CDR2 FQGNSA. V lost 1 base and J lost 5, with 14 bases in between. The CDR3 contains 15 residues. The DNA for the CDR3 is TGTGCCAGCAGCTTAGATGTAGGACAATTGGAGACCCAGTACTTC. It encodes CASSLDVGQLETQYF. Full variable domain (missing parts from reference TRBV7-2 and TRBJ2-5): GAGVSQSPSNKVTEKGKDVELRCDPISGHTALYWYRQSLGQGLEFLIYFQGNSAPDKSGLPSDRFSAERTGGSVSTLTIQRTQQEDSAVYLCASSLDVGQLETQYFGPGTRLLVL.

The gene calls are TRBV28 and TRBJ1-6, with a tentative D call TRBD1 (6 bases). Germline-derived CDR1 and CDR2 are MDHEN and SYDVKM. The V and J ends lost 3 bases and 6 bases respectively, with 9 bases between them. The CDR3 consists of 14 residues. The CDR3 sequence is CASSLGTTNSPLHF. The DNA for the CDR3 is TGTGCCAGCAGTTTGGGGACAACTAATTCACCCCTCCACTTT. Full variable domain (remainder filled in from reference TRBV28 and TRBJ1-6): DVKVTQSSRYLVKRTGEKVFLECVQDMDHENMFWYRQDPGLGLRLIYFSYDVKMKEKGDIPEGYSVSREKKERFSLILESASTNQTSMYLCASSLGTTNSPLHFGNGTRLTVT.

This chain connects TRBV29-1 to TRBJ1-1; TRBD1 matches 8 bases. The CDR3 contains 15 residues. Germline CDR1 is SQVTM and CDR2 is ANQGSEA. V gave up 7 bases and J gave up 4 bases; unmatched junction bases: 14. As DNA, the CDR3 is TGCAGCGCTCGACAAACTTTTACAGGGGGCACTGAAGCTTTCTTT. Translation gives CSARQTFTGGTEAFF.

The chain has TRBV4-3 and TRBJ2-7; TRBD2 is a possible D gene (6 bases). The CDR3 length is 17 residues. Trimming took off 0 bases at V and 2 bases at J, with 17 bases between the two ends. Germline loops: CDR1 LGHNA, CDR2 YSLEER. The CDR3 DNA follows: TGCGCCAGCAGCCAAGACTCCCTAAGGACTACAACCTACGAGCAGTACTTC. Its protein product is CASSQDSLRTTTYEQYF.

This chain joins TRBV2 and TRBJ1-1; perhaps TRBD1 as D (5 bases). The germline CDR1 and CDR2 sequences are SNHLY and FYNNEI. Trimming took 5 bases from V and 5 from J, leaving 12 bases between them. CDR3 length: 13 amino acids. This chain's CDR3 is CASSFQGSTEAFF. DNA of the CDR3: TGTGCCAGCAGTTTCCAGGGAAGTACTGAAGCTTTCTTT.

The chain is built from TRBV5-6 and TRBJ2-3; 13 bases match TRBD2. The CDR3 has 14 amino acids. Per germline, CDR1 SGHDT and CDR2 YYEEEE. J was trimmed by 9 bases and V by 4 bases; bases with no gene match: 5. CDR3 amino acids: CASSLTSGGNTQYF. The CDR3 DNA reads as TGTGCCAGCAGCCTGACTAGCGGGGGGAACACGCAGTATTTT.

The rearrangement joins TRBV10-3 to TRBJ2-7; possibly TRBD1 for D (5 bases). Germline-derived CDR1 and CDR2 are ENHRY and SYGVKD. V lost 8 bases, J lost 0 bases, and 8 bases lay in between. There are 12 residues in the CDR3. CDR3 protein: CAIGQGSYEQYF. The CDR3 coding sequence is TGTGCCATCGGGCAGGGCTCCTACGAGCAGTACTTC.

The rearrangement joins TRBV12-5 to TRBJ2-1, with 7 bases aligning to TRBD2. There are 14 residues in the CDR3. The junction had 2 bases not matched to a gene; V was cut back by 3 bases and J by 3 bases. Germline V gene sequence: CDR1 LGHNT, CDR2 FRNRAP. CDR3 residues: CASGLAGFYNEQFF. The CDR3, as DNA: TGTGCTAGTGGTTTAGCGGGATTCTACAATGAGCAGTTCTTC.

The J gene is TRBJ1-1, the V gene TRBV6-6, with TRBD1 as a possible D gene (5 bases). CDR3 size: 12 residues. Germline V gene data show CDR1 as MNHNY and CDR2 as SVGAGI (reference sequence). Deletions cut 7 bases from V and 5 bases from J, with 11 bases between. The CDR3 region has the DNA TGTGCCAGCACCGGGGGGGGTACTGAAGCTTTCTTT. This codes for CASTGGGTEAFF.

The CDR3 DNA is TGCGCCAGCAGCCAAGGATGGGGGGTGGGACAGCCCCAGCATTTT. Its protein product is CASSQGWGVGQPQHF. The V gene is TRBV4-1, the J gene TRBJ1-5, with D possibly TRBD1 on 5 matching bases. Trimming took 1 base from V and 7 from J, leaving 14 bases between them. The CDR3 extends over 15 amino acids. CDR1 is MGHRA, CDR2 YSYEKL, per germline.

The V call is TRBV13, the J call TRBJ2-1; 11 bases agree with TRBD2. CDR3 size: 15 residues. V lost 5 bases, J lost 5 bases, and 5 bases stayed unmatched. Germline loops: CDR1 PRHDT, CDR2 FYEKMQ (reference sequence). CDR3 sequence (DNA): TGTGCCAGCAGCGCCGGGACTAGCGGAGACAATGAGCAGTTCTTC. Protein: CASSAGTSGDNEQFF.

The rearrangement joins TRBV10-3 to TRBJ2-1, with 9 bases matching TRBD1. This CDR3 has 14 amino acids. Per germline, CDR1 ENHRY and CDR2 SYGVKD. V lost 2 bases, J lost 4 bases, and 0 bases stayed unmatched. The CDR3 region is CAISEGTGYNEQFF. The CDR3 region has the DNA TGTGCCATCAGTGAGGGGACAGGGTACAATGAGCAGTTCTTC.

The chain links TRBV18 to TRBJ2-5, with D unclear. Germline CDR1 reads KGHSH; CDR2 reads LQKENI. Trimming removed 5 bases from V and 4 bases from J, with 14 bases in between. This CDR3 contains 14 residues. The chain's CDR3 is CASSSQRDIETQYF. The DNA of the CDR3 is TGTGCCAGCTCATCCCAGCGAGATATAGAGACCCAGTACTTC.

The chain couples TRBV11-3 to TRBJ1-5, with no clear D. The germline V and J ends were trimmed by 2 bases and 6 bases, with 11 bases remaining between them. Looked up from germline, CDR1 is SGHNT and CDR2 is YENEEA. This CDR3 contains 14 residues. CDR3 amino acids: CASSLYFSVQPQHF. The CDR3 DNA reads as TGTGCCAGCAGCTTATATTTCAGTGTTCAGCCCCAGCATTTT.

The CDR3 spells CASSQAPGDYGYTF. For the CDR3, the DNA is TGCGCCAGCAGCCAAGCCCCCGGGGACTATGGCTACACCTTC. The rearrangement links TRBV4-1 to TRBJ1-2; unclear D gene. CDR3 size: 14 residues. Trimming stripped 1 base from V and 3 bases from J, with 9 bases between. CDR1 and CDR2 (germline): MGHRA, YSYEKL.

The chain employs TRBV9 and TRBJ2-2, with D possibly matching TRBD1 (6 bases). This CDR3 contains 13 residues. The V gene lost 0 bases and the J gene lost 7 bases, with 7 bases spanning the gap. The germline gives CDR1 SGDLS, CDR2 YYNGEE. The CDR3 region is CASSVEGGGELFF. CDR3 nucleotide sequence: TGTGCCAGCAGCGTAGAAGGGGGCGGGGAGCTGTTTTTT.

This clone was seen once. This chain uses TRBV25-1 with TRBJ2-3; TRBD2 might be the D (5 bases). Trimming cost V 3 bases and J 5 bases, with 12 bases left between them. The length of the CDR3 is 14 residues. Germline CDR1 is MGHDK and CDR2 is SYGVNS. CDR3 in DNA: TGTGCCAGCAGTGACGGAGGCTTGGGAGATACGCAGTATTTT. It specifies CASSDGGLGDTQYF.